These 18 T cell receptor beta chains were all obtained from the same sample, sequenced in a study of T-cell memory formation after mild COVID-19 (dated by TCRdb to the early 2020s). Library preparation used 5' RACE. For sequencing, an Illumina NovaSeq 6000 was employed. TCRdb trimmed the raw reads at Q25, called clones with MiXCR and kept productive beta chains. Rows are combined by CDR3 protein, so each entry shows the most common genes and DNA. The sample has under 250,000 distinct CDR3 sequences on record, 15% of them singletons. Together, the top ten hold 2.1% of the sample. Sequenced material: PBMCs or a T cell subset sorted from them (not recorded which). The source of these receptors is an adult woman who had mild COVID-19 (a few samples of this study predate the infection). The sample titles of this study are shuffled in the database, so cell type and time point are left out; the donor was told from shared clones.

Many counts were recorded for this clonotype. V usage is TRBV7-9 and J usage is TRBJ2-7; D is undetermined. Between the trimmed V and J ends, which lost 3 bases and 3 bases, there was a span of 9 bases. Germline loops: CDR1 SEHNR, CDR2 FQNEAQ (reference sequence). The CDR3 has 13 residues. The CDR3 region is CASSFGLGYEQYF. The CDR3 nucleotides read TGTGCCAGCAGCTTCGGTTTGGGCTACGAGCAGTACTTC.

This clonotype was counted a few times. This rearrangement joins TRBV11-2 to TRBJ1-6; 9 bases agree with TRBD1. The CDR3 consists of 13 residues. The germline V gene has CDR1 SGHAT and CDR2 FQNNGV. Losses at the gene ends were 5 bases for V and 9 bases for J; bases not matched to a gene: 2. CDR3: CASSRDRVSPLHF. CDR3 DNA sequence: TGTGCCAGCAGCCGGGACAGGGTTTCACCCCTCCACTTT.

The CDR3 is CASSLGQGGTF. The CDR3 region has the DNA TGTGCCAGCAGCTTAGGACAGGGCGGCACCTTC. The genes are TRBV7-2 and TRBJ1-2, with 7 bases that match TRBD1. Trimming removed 1 base from V and 13 bases from J; junction bases left unmatched: 3. The CDR3 extends over 11 amino acids. Germline assignment: CDR1 SGHTA and CDR2 FQGNSA.

V usage is TRBV6-2 or TRBV6-3 and J usage is TRBJ2-5; TRBD1 matches at 8 bases. This CDR3 is built from 15 residues. Germline V gives CDR1 MNHEY, CDR2 SVGEGT. The ends lost 7 bases at V and 2 bases at J; junction bases unmatched: 9. CDR3 sequence reads: CASNSPGTGQETQYF. The CDR3 DNA is TGTGCCAGCAACTCACCCGGGACAGGTCAAGAGACCCAGTACTTC.

This clonotype was detected ten times or more. This chain links TRBV12-3 or TRBV12-4 with TRBJ2-7; D is possibly TRBD2 (6 bases). There are 14 residues in the CDR3. V was trimmed by 5 bases and J by 2 bases, leaving 13 bases between them. The CDR3 spells CASSQVPGAYEQYF. In DNA, the CDR3 is TGTGCCAGCAGTCAAGTGCCGGGGGCCTACGAGCAGTACTTC.

This clonotype was detected only a few times. V gene TRBV7-2 combines with J gene TRBJ2-1; 7 nucleotides agree with TRBD2. The CDR3 spans 15 residues. The junction had 9 bases not matched to a gene; V was cut back by 5 bases and J by 5 bases. Germline V gene data show CDR1 as SGHTA and CDR2 as FQGNSA. The CDR3 coding sequence is TGTGCCAGCAGCCGACGGGCTAGCGGAAACAATGAGCAGTTCTTC. Its translation: CASSRRASGNNEQFF. The entire variable domain, with the rest obtained from reference TRBV7-2 and TRBJ2-1, is as follows: GAGVSQSPSNKVTEKGKDVELRCDPISGHTALYWYRQSLGQGLEFLIYFQGNSAPDKSGLPSDRFSAERTGGSVSTLTIQRTQQEDSAVYLCASSRRASGNNEQFFGPGTRLTVL.

The chain links TRBV6-5 to TRBJ1-1; D is ambiguous. The CDR3 consists of 11 residues. In germline, CDR1 is MNHEY, CDR2 SVGAGI. V dropped 5 bases and J dropped 5 bases, with 6 bases sitting between them. In DNA, the CDR3 is TGTGCCAGCAGTCGAAGGACTGAAGCTTTCTTT. Its protein product is CASSRRTEAFF.

The CDR3 is CASTSGSTGLREKLFF. In DNA form, the CDR3 reads TGTGCCAGCACTTCAGGATCGACAGGGTTGAGGGAAAAACTGTTTTTT. V and J are TRBV12-3 or TRBV12-4 and TRBJ1-4; the match to TRBD1 covers 7 bases. The J segment lost 8 bases and the V segment lost 7 bases, leaving 16 bases of the junction unmatched. There are 16 residues in the CDR3.

This clonotype was counted a few times. The chain couples TRBV5-5 to TRBJ1-2; D uncertain. CDR1 is SGHKS, CDR2 YYEKEE, per germline (reference sequence). The length of the CDR3 is 13 residues. The V end was cut by 0 bases, the J end by 3 bases, with 6 bases between. The CDR3 bases are TGTGCCAGCAGCTTGGGGTTACACTATGGCTACACCTTC. Translation: CASSLGLHYGYTF. The full variable domain, completed using reference TRBV5-5 and TRBJ1-2, is DAGVTQSPTHLIKTRGQQVTLRCSPISGHKSVSWYQQVLGQGPQFIFQYYEKEERGRGNFPDRFSARQFPNYSSELNVNALLLGDSALYLCASSLGLHYGYTFGSGTRLTVV.

This clonotype was seen more than once but under ten times. The rearrangement links TRBV12-3 or TRBV12-4 to TRBJ1-2; tentative D call: TRBD1 (6 bases). The CDR3 spans 13 residues. The germline V and J ends were trimmed by 2 bases and 7 bases, with 11 bases remaining between them. For the CDR3, the DNA is TGTGCCAGCAGTTTATTCGAGGGGGTTGGCTACACCTTC. This translates into CASSLFEGVGYTF.

The rearrangement joins TRBV20-1 to TRBJ2-5; possibly TRBD2 for D (6 bases). V was shortened by 0 bases and J by 5 bases, with 16 bases between the two germline ends. The CDR3 has 15 amino acids. Germline V lookup: CDR1 DFQATT, CDR2 SNEGSKA (reference sequence). The CDR3: CSARDGGALGETQYF. For the CDR3, the DNA is TGCAGTGCTAGAGATGGCGGGGCTTTAGGGGAGACCCAGTACTTC.

This clonotype has just a few counts. The chain has TRBV6-6 and TRBJ1-1, with D unclear. Trimming left V 6 bases short and J 1 base short, with 3 bases between. The CDR3 runs 11 residues. Germline lookup yields CDR1 MNHNY and CDR2 SVGAGI (reference sequence). Written as DNA, the CDR3 is TGTGCCAGCAGGGCGAACACTGAAGCTTTCTTT. It translates to CASRANTEAFF.

This clonotype was recorded a few times. The chain combines TRBV2 with TRBJ2-7; D is possibly TRBD1 (5 bases). Germline CDR1 is SNHLY and CDR2 is FYNNEI. The CDR3 sequence is 15 residues long. Trimming removed 4 bases from V and 5 bases from J, with 18 bases in between. CDR3 nucleotide sequence: TGTGCCAGCAGTGTGGTCGGCTTACAGGTCCACGAGCAGTACTTC. Residues: CASSVVGLQVHEQYF.

The V and J genes are TRBV7-2 and TRBJ1-5, with no clear D. V was trimmed by 3 bases and J by 0 bases, leaving 9 bases between them. The CDR3 totals 15 residues. CDR1 is SGHTA, CDR2 FQGNSA, per germline. CDR3 amino acids: CASSFTGYSNQPQHF. DNA for the CDR3: TGTGCCAGCAGCTTCACGGGGTATAGCAATCAGCCCCAGCATTTT.

The sample holds a few counts of this clonotype. V usage is TRBV20-1 and J usage is TRBJ1-2, with 8 bases matching TRBD1. Germline CDR1 reads DFQATT; CDR2 reads SNEGSKA (reference sequence). The CDR3 length is 13 residues. V was clipped by 5 bases and J by 7 bases; unmatched bases: 9. For the CDR3, the DNA is TGCAGTGCTCCCGACAGGGGATTTGGTGGCTACACCTTC. This sequence encodes CSAPDRGFGGYTF.

The V call is TRBV6-2 or TRBV6-3, the J call TRBJ2-5, with TRBD1 identical over 9 bases. Germline V gene data show CDR1 as MNHEY and CDR2 as SVGEGT. Trimming took 5 bases from V and 5 from J; bases not matched to a gene: 9. The CDR3 spans 15 residues. CDR3 amino acids: CASSPRTGVMETQYF. CDR3 coding DNA: TGTGCCAGCAGTCCCCGGACAGGGGTCATGGAGACCCAGTACTTC.

This clonotype was seen ten or more times. CDR3 sequence: CSAGPSSSYNSPLHF. The CDR3 DNA is TGCAGTGCGGGACCCTCTAGCTCCTATAATTCACCCCTCCACTTT. J is TRBJ1-6 and V is TRBV20-1, with D perhaps matching TRBD1 (5 bases). There are 15 residues in the CDR3. CDR1 and CDR2 (germline): DFQATT, SNEGSKA (reference sequence). Trimming removed 6 bases at V and 0 bases at J, with 12 bases between.

The CDR3 DNA is TGTGCCAGCAGCGTAGGCCAGGGAGTCTATGGCTACACCTTC. This translates into CASSVGQGVYGYTF. The rearrangement links TRBV9 to TRBJ1-2; weak D call: TRBD1 (5 bases). Germline V gene sequence: CDR1 SGDLS, CDR2 YYNGEE. V dropped 0 bases and J dropped 4 bases, with 10 bases sitting between them. This CDR3 has 14 amino acids.